The following is a TCR beta chain sequence with its context. Chemo-refractory metastatic non-small-cell lung cancer patients received focal radiation with ipilimumab CTLA-4 blockade. The data were taken from a study of radiotherapy plus CTLA-4 blockade in lung cancer. Clones were sequenced by immunoSEQ multiplex PCR, and TCRdb holds only the in-frame ones, with some missing. The table includes tens of thousands of clones, 60% to 80% detected once. V shed 6 bases, J shed 5 bases, and the junction held 6 bases outside the gene matches. This CDR3 has 14 amino acids. Germline V lookup: CDR1 SGHTA, CDR2 FQGNSA.

This receptor was identified in a human donor with non-small cell lung cancer whose response to radiotherapy plus ipilimumab could not be evaluated. Sequencing used peripheral blood, obtained from a patient treated with radiotherapy plus ipilimumab. J is TRBJ2-5 and V is TRBV7-2; 10 nucleotides line up with TRBD2. This CDR3 reads CASRAGGVWETQYF. As DNA, the CDR3 is TGTGCCAGCAGAGCGGGGGGGGTGTGGGAGACCCAGTACTTC.